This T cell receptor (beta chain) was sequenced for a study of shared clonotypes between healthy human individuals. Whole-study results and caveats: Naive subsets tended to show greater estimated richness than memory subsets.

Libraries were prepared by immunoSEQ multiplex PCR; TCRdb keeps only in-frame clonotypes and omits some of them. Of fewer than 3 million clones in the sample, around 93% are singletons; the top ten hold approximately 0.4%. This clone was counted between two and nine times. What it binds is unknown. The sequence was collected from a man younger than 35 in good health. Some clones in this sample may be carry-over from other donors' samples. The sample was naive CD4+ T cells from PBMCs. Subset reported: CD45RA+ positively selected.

The CDR3 bases are TGTGCCAGCAGTGCGGGAGGGAGCACCGGGGAGCTGTTTTTT. Its protein is CASSAGGSTGELFF. The V and J genes are TRBV25-1 and TRBJ2-2; 8 bases fit TRBD2. This CDR3 contains 14 residues. The germline gives CDR1 MGHDK, CDR2 SYGVNS. Trimming took 4 bases from V and 4 from J; bases not matched to a gene: 2. Full variable domain (remainder filled in from reference TRBV25-1 and TRBJ2-2): EADIYQTPRYLVIGTGKKITLECSQTMGHDKMYWYQQDPGMELHLIHYSYGVNSTEKGDLSSESTVSRIRTEHFPLTLESARPSHTSQYLCASSAGGSTGELFFGEGSRLTVL.